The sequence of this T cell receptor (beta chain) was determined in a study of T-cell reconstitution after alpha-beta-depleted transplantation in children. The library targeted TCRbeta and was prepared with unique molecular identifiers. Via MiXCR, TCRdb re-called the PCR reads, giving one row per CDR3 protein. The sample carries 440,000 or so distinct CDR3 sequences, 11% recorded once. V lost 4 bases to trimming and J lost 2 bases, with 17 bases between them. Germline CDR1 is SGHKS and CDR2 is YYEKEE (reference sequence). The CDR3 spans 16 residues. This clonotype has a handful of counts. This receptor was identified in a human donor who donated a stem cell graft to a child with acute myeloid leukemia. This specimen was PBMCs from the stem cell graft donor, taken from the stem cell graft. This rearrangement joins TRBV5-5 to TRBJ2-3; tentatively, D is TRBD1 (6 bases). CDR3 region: CASSPGKGETTDTQYF. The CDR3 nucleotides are TGTGCCAGCAGCCCCGGGAAGGGGGAGACCACAGATACGCAGTATTTT.